These 28 T cell receptor beta chains were sequenced from one sample in a study of graft-versus-host responses after intestinal transplantation. TCRdb keeps only in-frame clones here, not all; method: immunoSEQ multiplex PCR. The data show over 100,000 clones, 90% to 95% seen once. No antigen has been identified for these receptors. Sequences were derived from unstimulated CD8+ T cells sorted from spleen or lymph node cells, sampled before intestinal transplant. These receptors were collected from a human donor who received an intestinal transplant.

Comment on this clone: The sample carries other DNA sequences with the same CDR3. This CDR3 reads CASSVNSGPGFF. DNA of the CDR3: TGTGCCAGTAGCGTCAACAGCGGGCCTGGTTTCTTC. This chain connects TRBV5-6 to TRBJ2-1, with D maybe TRBD2 (6 bases). CDR1 SGHDT and CDR2 YYEEEE come from the germline V gene. V shed 8 bases and J shed 16 bases, with 22 bases lying between them. The CDR3 extends over 12 amino acids.

This clone was found once. The chain carries TRBV14 and TRBJ2-5; perhaps TRBD2 as D (5 bases). The DNA end is a closer match to TRBJ2-7, so the J assignment may be wrong. Germline V lookup: CDR1 SGHDN, CDR2 FVKESK. This CDR3 is 14 amino acids long. CDR3 DNA sequence: TGTGCCAGCAGCCAAGATCCCGGGAACAACGAGCAGTACTTC. Translated: CASSQDPGNNEQYF.

The V and J genes are TRBV4-3 and TRBJ1-2; TRBD1 matches at 7 bases. CDR3 length: 18 residues. J gave up 2 bases and V 1 base, and 13 bases lay outside the gene matches. CDR1 and CDR2 (germline): LGHNA, YSLEER. In DNA, the CDR3 is TGCGCCAGCAGCCAAGGATTCTCCCGGGACAGAGTGAACTATGGCTACACCTTC. Encoded protein: CASSQGFSRDRVNYGYTF.

The chain recombines TRBV4-1 with TRBJ2-7; 9 nucleotides match TRBD2. Germline V lookup: CDR1 MGHRA, CDR2 YSYEKL. The V and J ends lost 2 bases and 2 bases, in that order; junction bases with no gene match: 4. The CDR3 length is 15 residues. In nucleotides, the CDR3 is TGCGCCAGCAGCCAATTGCGGGAGGGCCCCTACGAGCAGTACTTC. The encoded protein is CASSQLREGPYEQYF.

V and J are TRBV13 and TRBJ2-2, with 7 bases identical to TRBD2. J gave up 0 bases and V 2 bases, and 3 bases lay outside the gene matches. This CDR3 contains 16 residues. CDR1 PRHDT and CDR2 FYEKMQ come from the germline V gene (reference sequence). CDR3 protein: CASSLSAGTNTGELFF. CDR3 nucleotide sequence: TGTGCCAGCAGCTTATCAGCGGGGACGAACACCGGGGAGCTGTTTTTT.

The chain combines TRBV28 with TRBJ1-1; 7 bases match TRBD1. Trimming removed 5 bases from V and 6 bases from J; junction bases left unmatched: 3. The germline V gene encodes CDR1 MDHEN and CDR2 SYDVKM. The CDR3 has 12 amino acids. CDR3 sequence reads: CASSQQGPEAFF. The CDR3 bases are TGTGCCAGCAGTCAACAGGGGCCTGAAGCTTTCTTT.

This rearrangement joins TRBV5-6 to TRBJ2-1, with D hard to call. Germline loops: CDR1 SGHDT, CDR2 YYEEEE. The V and J ends lost 5 bases and 2 bases respectively, with 14 bases between them. This CDR3 is 15 amino acids long. CDR3 residues: CASRRLLSTYNEQFF. The CDR3 nucleotides read TGTGCCAGCAGGCGACTCCTAAGCACCTACAATGAGCAGTTCTTC.

The genes are TRBV7-9 and TRBJ1-1, with D uncertain. V was clipped by 5 bases and J by 3 bases, with 7 bases between them. Per germline, CDR1 SEHNR and CDR2 FQNEAQ (reference sequence). The CDR3 consists of 12 residues. This CDR3 reads CASSGIDTEAFF. DNA for the CDR3: TGTGCCAGCAGCGGTATCGACACTGAAGCTTTCTTT.

Here the CDR3 reads CASSLGLKRPQHF. In DNA form, the CDR3 reads TGTGCCAGCAGTTTGGGCCTCAAGCGGCCCCAGCATTTT. The chain has TRBV27 and TRBJ1-5; D is unresolved. Trimming took 3 bases from V and 9 from J, leaving 12 bases between them. The germline gives CDR1 MNHEY, CDR2 SMNVEV (reference sequence). The CDR3 has 13 amino acids.

The chain uses TRBV6-5 and TRBJ2-7; 7 nucleotides line up with TRBD1. The CDR3 sequence is 14 residues long. CDR1 is MNHEY and CDR2 is SVGAGI in the germline V gene. V was pared by 2 bases and J by 3 bases, with 4 bases of the junction left unmatched. CDR3 bases: TGTGCCAGCAGTTACATTCAGGGGGACTACGAGCAGTACTTC. It translates to CASSYIQGDYEQYF.

The chain is built from TRBV19 and TRBJ1-4; 7 positions agree with TRBD1. Trimming at V came to 4 bases and at J to 0 bases, leaving 2 bases not matched to a gene. Germline lookup yields CDR1 LNHDA and CDR2 SQIVND (reference sequence). The CDR3 runs 15 residues. The CDR3 DNA reads TGTGCCAGTAGTACCCAGGGGGCAACTAATGAAAAACTGTTTTTT. It specifies CASSTQGATNEKLFF.

The J gene is TRBJ2-1, the V gene TRBV9, with a tentative D call TRBD2 (5 bases). CDR1 is SGDLS and CDR2 is YYNGEE in the germline V gene. Trimming took 4 bases from V and 0 from J, leaving 14 bases between them. The CDR3 has 16 residues. The DNA of the CDR3 is TGTGCCAGCAGCCCATGGGTGAGGGTCTCCTACAATGAGCAGTTCTTC. Translation gives CASSPWVRVSYNEQFF.

The chain uses TRBV7-9 and TRBJ2-3; no clear D. The ends were cut back, 6 bases at V and 6 bases at J, with 10 bases in the middle. The CDR3 runs 12 residues. Germline V gives CDR1 SEHNR, CDR2 FQNEAQ (reference sequence). DNA of the CDR3: TGTGCCAGCAGGGTCGGTTCTGATACGCAGTATTTT. Protein sequence: CASRVGSDTQYF.

This sequence joins TRBV7-2 and TRBJ2-1; D is possibly TRBD2 (5 bases). The CDR3 totals 12 residues. V was shortened by 7 bases and J by 15 bases, with 19 bases between the two germline ends. From germline, CDR1 is SGHTA and CDR2 FQGNSA. CDR3 nucleotide sequence: TGTGCCAGCACCCCGCTGTGGCTAGCACCGTTCTTC. It is translated as CASTPLWLAPFF. The full variable domain, completed using reference TRBV7-2 and TRBJ2-1, is GAGVSQSPSNKVTEKGKDVELRCDPISGHTALYWYRQSLGQGLEFLIYFQGNSAPDKSGLPSDRFSAERTGGSVSTLTIQRTQQEDSAVYLCASTPLWLAPFFGPGTRLTVL.

This sequence joins TRBV7-2 and TRBJ2-7; D remains ambiguous. Trimming removed 0 bases at V and 7 bases at J, with 10 bases between. The CDR3 is 13 residues long. Germline-derived CDR1 and CDR2 are SGHTA and FQGNSA. Here the CDR3 DNA reads TGTGCCAGCAGCTTAGCACTGCACGGAGAGCAGTACTTC. The encoded protein is CASSLALHGEQYF.

The genes are TRBV19 and TRBJ2-5; D is unclear. V dropped 0 bases and J dropped 2 bases, with 10 bases sitting between them. CDR3 length equals 15 residues. Germline V gene sequence: CDR1 LNHDA, CDR2 SQIVND (reference sequence). The CDR3 protein is CASSIDPSRQETQYF. CDR3 sequence (DNA): TGTGCCAGTAGTATAGATCCTTCGCGTCAAGAGACCCAGTACTTC.

The J gene is TRBJ1-5, the V gene TRBV10-2; 8 nucleotides line up with TRBD1. Germline CDR1 WSHSY, CDR2 SAAADI. This CDR3 comprises 15 residues. V shed 6 bases and J 4 bases; nucleotides not matched to a gene: 8. The CDR3 reads CASRSGTGWNQPQHF. CDR3 bases: TGCGCCAGCAGATCCGGGACAGGTTGGAATCAGCCCCAGCATTTT.

To note about this clone: Other nucleotide sequences from this sample produce the same CDR3. This chain joins TRBV11-2 and TRBJ2-1, with D possibly matching TRBD2 (5 bases). Germline CDR1 reads SGHAT; CDR2 reads FQNNGV. CDR3 size: 12 residues. Trimming left V 4 bases short and J 15 bases short, with 16 bases between. The CDR3 protein is CASSSDGLYGFF. In DNA form, the CDR3 reads TGTGCCAGCAGCTCGGACGGACTGTATGGGTTCTTC.

Worth noting for this clone: Other nucleotide sequences in the sample specify the same CDR3. The chain couples TRBV19 to TRBJ2-7, with D possibly being TRBD2 (6 bases). This CDR3 region has 14 residues. Per germline, CDR1 LNHDA and CDR2 SQIVND (reference sequence). The V and J ends lost 5 bases and 2 bases respectively, with 13 bases between them. The chain's CDR3 is CASSLGTGAYEQYF. The DNA of the CDR3 is TGTGCCAGTAGTTTAGGGACTGGTGCCTACGAGCAGTACTTC.

DNA for the CDR3: TGTGCCACCAGCGCAGAGGGGACAGGAGCTTTCTTT. Amino acid sequence: CATSAEGTGAFF. J is TRBJ1-1 and V is TRBV15; the match to TRBD1 covers 8 bases. Trimming removed 5 bases from V and 10 bases from J; junction bases left unmatched: 6. The CDR3 is 12 residues long. Germline values: CDR1 LNHNV, CDR2 YYDKDF (reference sequence).

The rearrangement uses TRBV27 and TRBJ2-6, with TRBD1 matching over 9 bases. V was pared by 6 bases and J by 3 bases, with 12 bases of the junction left unmatched. CDR1 and CDR2 (germline): MNHEY, SMNVEV (reference sequence). CDR3 length: 18 residues. This CDR3 is CASSAVGQGLIGANVLTF. The CDR3 coding sequence is TGTGCCAGCAGCGCCGTGGGACAGGGACTCATTGGGGCCAACGTCCTGACTTTC.

The chain uses TRBV9 and TRBJ1-1, with a weak D call TRBD1 (5 bases). CDR3 length: 14 residues. V lost 0 bases and J 6 bases, leaving 12 bases between the germline ends. Germline CDR1 is SGDLS and CDR2 is YYNGEE. The CDR3 loop reads CASSVEVWGAEAFF. Here the CDR3 DNA reads TGTGCCAGCAGCGTAGAAGTTTGGGGGGCTGAAGCTTTCTTT.

The gene calls are TRBV27 and TRBJ1-2; 12 bases line up with TRBD1. V shed 0 bases, J shed 4 bases, and the junction held 3 bases outside the gene matches. Germline lookup yields CDR1 MNHEY and CDR2 SMNVEV (reference sequence). CDR3 length equals 16 residues. The CDR3 is CASSLSGQGAGYGYTF. DNA for the CDR3: TGTGCCAGCAGTTTATCGGGACAGGGGGCGGGCTATGGCTACACCTTC.

This rearrangement joins TRBV6-5 to TRBJ1-4; possibly TRBD1 for D (6 bases). The germline gives CDR1 MNHEY, CDR2 SVGAGI. Trimming removed 5 bases at V and 8 bases at J, with 18 bases between. The CDR3 consists of 15 residues. CDR3 bases: TGTGCCAGCAGTAAACTACAGGGTTTTAAAGAAAAACTGTTTTTT. Protein sequence: CASSKLQGFKEKLFF.

The rearrangement uses TRBV5-5 and TRBJ2-3; the D is unclear. CDR1 is SGHKS and CDR2 is YYEKEE in the germline V gene (reference sequence). The CDR3 is 14 amino acids. Trimming took off 3 bases at V and 0 bases at J, with 8 bases between the two ends. CDR3 sequence: CASSYEVSTDTQYF. CDR3 nucleotide sequence: TGTGCCAGCAGCTACGAGGTGAGCACAGATACGCAGTATTTT.

The chain uses TRBV4-1 and TRBJ2-3; D is uncertain. This CDR3 region has 16 residues. Germline CDR1 is MGHRA and CDR2 is YSYEKL. V lost 1 base, J lost 2 bases, and 13 bases lay in between. For the CDR3, the DNA is TGCGCCAGCAGCCAAGGGTACAGAGCCTTCACAGATACGCAGTATTTT. It is translated as CASSQGYRAFTDTQYF.

This chain uses TRBV14 with TRBJ2-3, with 7 bases matching TRBD2. The CDR3 is 15 residues long. Germline V gene lookup returns CDR1 SGHDN and CDR2 FVKESK. The ends lost 4 bases at V and 4 bases at J; junction bases unmatched: 8. CDR3 in DNA: TGTGCCAGCAGCCCAACGGGAGGTGCGCCAGATACGCAGTATTTT. This codes for CASSPTGGAPDTQYF.

The chain is built from TRBV12-5 and TRBJ1-4; D is unclear. CDR1 is LGHNT and CDR2 is FRNRAP in the germline V gene. V was shortened by 0 bases and J by 7 bases, with 12 bases between the two germline ends. The CDR3 consists of 15 residues. The CDR3 protein is CASGLVGSLGEKLFF. The CDR3 coding sequence is TGTGCTAGTGGTTTGGTAGGATCCCTGGGTGAAAAACTGTTTTTT.